This T cell receptor beta chain was identified during a study of CD8 T cells in Susac syndrome. The CDR3 length is 13 residues. Trimming left V 1 base short and J 6 bases short, with 7 bases between. Per the germline V gene, CDR1 is LGHDT and CDR2 is YNNKEL (reference sequence). Reverse transcription of roughly 0.5 to 1 ug RNA used random hexamers. TCRdb processed the immunoSEQ multiplex PCR reads anew with MiXCR; each CDR3 protein has one entry. The sample consists of roughly 120,000 distinct CDR3 sequences, 94% of them appearing once. The source is a human donor with multiple sclerosis. J is TRBJ1-5 and V is TRBV3-1; D remains ambiguous. The sequencing sample was made of CD4+ T cells from PBMCs. CDR3 sequence (DNA): TGTGCCAGCAGCCAAGGGGAGGGTCAGCCCCAGCATTTT. It translates to CASSQGEGQPQHF.